This T cell receptor beta chain appears in the sequencing data of a study of early stage breast cancer tumors (dated by TCRdb to between 2016 and 2019). With regard to the full study: Of the 15 to 20 invasive breast tumors, approximately 11 were found to be estrogen receptor-positive, progesterone receptor-positive and HER2-negative. Of the roughly 12 ER+/PR+/HER2- tumors, eight were classified as invasive ductal carcinomas and four as invasive lobular carcinomas. On average, each sample had about 10-fold read coverage. The samples as a whole yielded a few million detected templates, corresponding to nearly 1,100,000 unique clonotypes.

The study profiled bulk TCR beta-chain repertoires in matched peripheral blood, tumor and adjacent normal breast tissue taken from approximately 15 patients with early-stage breast cancer. Before surgery, about 4.5-10 mL of whole blood was collected in EDTA tubes and processed within 2 hours. Ficoll-Paque centrifugation in SepMate-50 tubes was used to isolate peripheral blood mononuclear cells. PBMCs were cryopreserved in 90% FBS with roughly 10% DMSO in aliquots of 2 to 4 million cells and stored in liquid nitrogen. Genomic DNA was extracted with the Qiagen AllPrep DNA/RNA Mini kit. A remark on this clone: Its antigen remains undetermined. Base qualities were left out, and no much larger clone turns up one base away.

The germline V gene sets CDR1 to MNHEY and CDR2 to SVGAGI. Inclusive of the bounding cysteine and phenylalanine, the CDR3 is 16 residues long. The retained sequence is limited to the CDR3, 48 bases, with the frame set at the first base. Trimming at the junction amounts to 4 bases on V and 4 bases on J, and the germline ends lie 14 bases apart. Two independent genomic DNA replicates were amplified for each sample, with approximately 0.5 ug used for blood and approximately 1.5 ug for tumor or normal breast. Following the manufacturer's instructions, the ImmunoSeq Intro kit was used to carry out TCRB sequencing on genomic DNA. Multiplex PCR ran 30 to 40 cycles with proprietary primers and spike-in control sequences for absolute quantification. Single-end 150-bp reads were used to sequence an 87-bp fragment spanning the CDR3 plus the flanking V and J genes. Each lane of an Illumina MiSeq running version 3.0 chemistry carried seven multiplexed samples, with two replicates apiece. Per the source publication's procedure: Raw data were processed with the vendor's proprietary pipeline, and both replicates were merged into a single result per sample. Productive rearrangements sharing the V-gene family, CDR3 amino acid sequence and J-gene segment were defined as clonotypes. Clonality was computed as 1 minus the normalized Shannon entropy (Pielou evenness) of TCRB abundances. To estimate T cell density, the total number of templates was divided by the input cell count, which was inferred from how much DNA went in. Recon, run with its default parameters, was used to estimate overall repertoire diversity and clonality. A clonotype counted as tumor-enriched if its abundance in tumor exceeded 0.1% and was at least 32-fold higher than its abundance in normal breast. The table comes from immuneACCESS by way of TCRdb, which keeps in-frame sequences with V and J called. Part of the clones is missing from these tables; in studies checked, under half for an unresolved V gene and the rest for unknown reasons. V, J and clone size are taken as reported in that table, and D and trimming were inferred from the DNA itself. The sample table holds around 71,000 clones, of which approximately 79% were seen once. The ten largest clones take up about 3.6% of the sample.

The research as a whole found: Bulk genomic DNA sequencing of unsorted cells missed chain pairing and functional markers such as CD4, CD8 and FOXP3. Repertoires from blood and normal breast were more alike than repertoires from blood and tumor, and in about 90% of the 16 patients, comparing each tissue with blood separated tumor from normal. Enriched TCRB sequences shared across patients were mostly commonly generated sequences, unlikely to play an important role in the tumor microenvironment. Compared with adjacent normal breast tissue, tumors had approximately 2.5-fold higher T cell density and higher clonality. The small cohort size prevented analysis by tumor subtype.

This clonotype was sampled from a person between 55 and 69 years old with breast cancer. This receptor chain uses TRBV6-5 and TRBJ2-6; a tentative D match to TRBD1 spans 5 bases. Sequencing was carried out using blood. The nucleotide sequence reads as follows: TGTGCCAGCAGTTCCCCAGGGCCCTCCGGGGCCAACGTCCTGACTTTC. Translated, this gives CASSSPGPSGANVLTF.